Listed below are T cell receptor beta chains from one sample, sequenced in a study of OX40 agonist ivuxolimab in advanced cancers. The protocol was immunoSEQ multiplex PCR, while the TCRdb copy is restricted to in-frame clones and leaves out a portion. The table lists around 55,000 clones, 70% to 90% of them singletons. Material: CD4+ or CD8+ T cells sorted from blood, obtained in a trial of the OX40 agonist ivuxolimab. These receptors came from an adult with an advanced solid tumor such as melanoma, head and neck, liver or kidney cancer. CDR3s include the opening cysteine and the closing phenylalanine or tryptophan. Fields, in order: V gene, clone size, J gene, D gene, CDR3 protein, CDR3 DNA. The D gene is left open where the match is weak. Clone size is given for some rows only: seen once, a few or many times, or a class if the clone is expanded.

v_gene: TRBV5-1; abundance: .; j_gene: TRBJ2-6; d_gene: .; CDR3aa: CASSLLQGPADSGANVLTF; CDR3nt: TGCGCCAGCAGCTTGCTACAGGGTCCCGCAGACTCTGGGGCCAACGTCCTGACTTTC
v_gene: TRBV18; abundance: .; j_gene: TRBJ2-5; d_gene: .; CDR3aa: CASSPPLGTQYF; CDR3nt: TGTGCCAGCTCACCGCCCTTGGGGACCCAGTACTTC
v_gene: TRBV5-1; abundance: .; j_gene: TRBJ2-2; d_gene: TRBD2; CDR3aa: CASSPGGSGTGELFF; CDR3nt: TGCGCCAGCAGCCCGGGGGGGTCGGGCACCGGGGAGCTGTTTTTT
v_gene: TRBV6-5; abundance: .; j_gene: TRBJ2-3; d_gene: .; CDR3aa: CASSPLSTDTQYF; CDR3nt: TGTGCCAGCAGTCCCCTTAGCACAGATACGCAGTATTTT
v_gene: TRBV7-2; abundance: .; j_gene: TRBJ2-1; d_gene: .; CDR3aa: CASSSSAGAIYNEQFF; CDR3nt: TGTGCCAGCAGCTCTTCGGCGGGGGCTATCTACAATGAGCAGTTCTTC
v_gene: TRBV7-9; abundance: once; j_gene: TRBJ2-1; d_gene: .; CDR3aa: CASSPYPSGSPNGNEQFF; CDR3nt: TGTGCCAGCAGCCCCTACCCTTCCGGGTCTCCGAACGGGAATGAGCAGTTCTTC
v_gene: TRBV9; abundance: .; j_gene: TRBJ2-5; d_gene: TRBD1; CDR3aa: CASSRTGDRETQYF; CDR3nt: TGTGCCAGCAGCCGGACAGGGGATCGGGAGACCCAGTACTTC
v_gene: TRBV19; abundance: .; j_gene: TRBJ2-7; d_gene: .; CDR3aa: CASSIVGGPQSEQYF; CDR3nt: TGTGCCAGTAGTATAGTTGGCGGACCCCAAAGCGAGCAGTACTTC
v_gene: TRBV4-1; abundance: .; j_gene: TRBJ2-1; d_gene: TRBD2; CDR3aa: CASSQDSGGRWDNEQFF; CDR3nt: TGCGCCAGCAGCCAAGATAGCGGCGGGAGATGGGACAATGAGCAGTTCTTC
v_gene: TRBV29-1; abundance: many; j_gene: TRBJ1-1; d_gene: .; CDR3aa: CSVAQGVTEAFF; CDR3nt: TGCAGCGTCGCACAGGGAGTTACTGAAGCTTTCTTT
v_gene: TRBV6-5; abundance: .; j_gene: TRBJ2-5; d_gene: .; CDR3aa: CASKEVGPQETQYF; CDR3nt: TGTGCCAGCAAGGAGGTGGGACCGCAAGAGACCCAGTACTTC
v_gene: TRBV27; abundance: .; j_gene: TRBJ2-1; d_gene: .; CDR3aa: CASSVRDDNEQFF; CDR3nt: TGTGCCAGCAGTGTCCGGGACGACAATGAGCAGTTCTTC
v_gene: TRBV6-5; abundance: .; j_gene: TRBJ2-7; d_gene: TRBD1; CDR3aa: CASSRNRGRYHEQYF; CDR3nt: TGTGCCAGCAGCAGAAACAGGGGACGGTACCACGAGCAGTACTTC
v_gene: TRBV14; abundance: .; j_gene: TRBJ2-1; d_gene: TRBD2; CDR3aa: CASSPRTSGSYNEQFF; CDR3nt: TGTGCCAGCAGCCCCCGGACTAGCGGCTCCTACAATGAGCAGTTCTTC
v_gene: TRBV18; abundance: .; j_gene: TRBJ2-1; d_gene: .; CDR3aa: CASSPLVPEHQGSLGEQFF; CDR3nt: TGTGCCAGCTCACCGCTCGTTCCCGAGCATCAGGGGTCTCTGGGGGAGCAGTTCTTC
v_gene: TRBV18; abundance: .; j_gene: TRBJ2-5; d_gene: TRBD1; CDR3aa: CASSPETGGGQETQYF; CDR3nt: TGTGCCAGCTCACCAGAGACAGGGGGAGGTCAGGAGACCCAGTACTTC
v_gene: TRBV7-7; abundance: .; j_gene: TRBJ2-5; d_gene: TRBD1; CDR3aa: CASSRDRQETQYF; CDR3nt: TGTGCTAGCAGTCGGGACAGGCAAGAGACCCAGTACTTC
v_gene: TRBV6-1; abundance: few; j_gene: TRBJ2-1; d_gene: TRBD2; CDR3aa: CASSDLLAEYNEQFF; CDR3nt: TGTGCCAGCAGTGACTTACTAGCGGAATACAATGAGCAGTTCTTC
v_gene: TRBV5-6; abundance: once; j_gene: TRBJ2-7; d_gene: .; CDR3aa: CASSLVGGPDGEQYF; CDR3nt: TGTGCCAGCAGCTTGGTCGGGGGGCCGGACGGCGAGCAGTACTTC
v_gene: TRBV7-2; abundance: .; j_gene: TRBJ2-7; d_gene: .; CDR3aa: CASSFFRTYEQYF; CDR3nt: TGTGCCAGCAGCTTTTTTCGTACCTACGAGCAGTACTTC
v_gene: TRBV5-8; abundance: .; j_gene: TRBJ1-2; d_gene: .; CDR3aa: CASSQQDYYGYTF; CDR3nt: TGTGCCAGCAGCCAACAGGACTACTATGGCTACACCTTC
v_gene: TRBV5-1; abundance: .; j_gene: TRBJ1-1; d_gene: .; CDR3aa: CASSLGVGLNTEAFF; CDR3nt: TGCGCCAGCAGCTTGGGAGTCGGACTCAACACTGAAGCTTTCTTT
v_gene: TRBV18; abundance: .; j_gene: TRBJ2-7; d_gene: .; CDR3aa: CASSSLSEQYF; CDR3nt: TGTGCCAGCTCATCCCTAAGCGAGCAGTACTTC
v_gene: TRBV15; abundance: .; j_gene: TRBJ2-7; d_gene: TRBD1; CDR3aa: CATSRGGTGVNEQYF; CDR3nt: TGTGCCACCAGCAGAGGAGGGACAGGGGTGAACGAGCAGTACTTC
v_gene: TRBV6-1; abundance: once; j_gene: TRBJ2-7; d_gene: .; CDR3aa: CASRYGGAYEQYF; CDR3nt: TGTGCCAGCAGATATGGGGGTGCGTACGAGCAGTACTTC
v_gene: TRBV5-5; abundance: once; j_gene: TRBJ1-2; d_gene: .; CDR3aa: CASSLQDNYGYTF; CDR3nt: TGTGCCAGCAGCTTGCAGGATAACTATGGCTACACCTTC
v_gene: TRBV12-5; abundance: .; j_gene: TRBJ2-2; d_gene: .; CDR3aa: CASGPVWDPKQNTGELFF; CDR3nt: TGTGCTAGTGGCCCCGTCTGGGACCCGAAGCAGAACACCGGGGAGCTGTTTTTT
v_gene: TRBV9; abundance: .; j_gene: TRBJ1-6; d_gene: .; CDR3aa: CASSVENSPLHF; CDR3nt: TGTGCCAGCAGCGTAGAGAATTCACCCCTCCACTTT
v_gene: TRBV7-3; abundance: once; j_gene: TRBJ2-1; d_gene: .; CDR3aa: CASSSRGGTNEQFF; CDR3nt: TGTGCCAGCAGCTCCCGGGGCGGGACAAATGAGCAGTTCTTC
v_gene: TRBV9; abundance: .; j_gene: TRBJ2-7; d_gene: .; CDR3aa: CASSAYRSSYEQYF; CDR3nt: TGTGCCAGCAGCGCTTACAGGAGCTCCTACGAGCAGTACTTC
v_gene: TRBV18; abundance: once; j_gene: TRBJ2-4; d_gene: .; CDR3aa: CASSQTQAKNIQYF; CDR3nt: TGTGCCAGCTCACAGACCCAAGCCAAAAACATTCAGTACTTC
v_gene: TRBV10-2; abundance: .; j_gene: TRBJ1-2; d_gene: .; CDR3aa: CASSVLGGEDYGYTF; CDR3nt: TGCGCCAGCAGTGTACTCGGAGGGGAAGACTATGGCTACACCTTC
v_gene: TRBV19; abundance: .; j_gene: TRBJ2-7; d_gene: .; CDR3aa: CASSWDAAYEQYF; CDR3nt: TGTGCCAGTAGTTGGGACGCCGCCTACGAGCAGTACTTC
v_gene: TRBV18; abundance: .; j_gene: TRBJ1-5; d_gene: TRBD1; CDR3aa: CASSLNTGEGIQHF; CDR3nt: TGTGCCAGCTCACTCAATACAGGGGAGGGTATCCAGCATTTT
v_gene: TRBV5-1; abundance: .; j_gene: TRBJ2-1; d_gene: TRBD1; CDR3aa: CASSLADRGAYNEQFF; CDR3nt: TGCGCCAGCAGCTTGGCCGACAGGGGGGCCTACAATGAGCAGTTCTTC
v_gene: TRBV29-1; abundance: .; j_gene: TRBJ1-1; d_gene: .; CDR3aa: CSVGQMNTEAFF; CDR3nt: TGCAGCGTTGGACAGATGAACACTGAAGCTTTCTTT
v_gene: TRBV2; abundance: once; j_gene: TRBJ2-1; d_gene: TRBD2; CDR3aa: CASRPRTSGRFNEQFF; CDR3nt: TGTGCCAGCAGACCCAGGACTAGCGGGAGATTCAATGAGCAGTTCTTC
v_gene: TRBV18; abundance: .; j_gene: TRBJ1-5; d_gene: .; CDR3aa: CASSPPRGQGFQPQHF; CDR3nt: TGTGCCAGCTCACCACCTCGGGGGCAGGGTTTTCAGCCCCAGCATTTT
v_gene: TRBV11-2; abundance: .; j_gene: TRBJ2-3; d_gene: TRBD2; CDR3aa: CASSLDRTSGRDTDTQYF; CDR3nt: TGTGCCAGCAGCTTAGACCGGACTAGCGGGAGGGACACAGATACGCAGTATTTT
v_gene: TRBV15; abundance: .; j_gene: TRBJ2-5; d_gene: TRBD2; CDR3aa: CATSRGALAGGETQYF; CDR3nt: TGTGCCACCAGCAGAGGCGCACTAGCGGGAGGAGAGACCCAGTACTTC
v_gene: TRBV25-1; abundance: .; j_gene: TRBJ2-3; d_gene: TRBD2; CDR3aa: CASSEFRSGRDTQYF; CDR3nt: TGTGCCAGCAGTGAATTCCGGAGCGGGAGAGATACGCAGTATTTT
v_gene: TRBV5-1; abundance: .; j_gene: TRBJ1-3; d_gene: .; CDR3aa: CASSPTGPSSGNTIYF; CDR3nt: TGCGCCAGCAGCCCCACAGGACCGAGCTCTGGAAACACCATATATTTT
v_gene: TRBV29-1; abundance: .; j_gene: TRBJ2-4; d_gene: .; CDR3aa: CSAYNRLGGKNIQYF; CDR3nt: TGCAGCGCCTATAACAGGCTCGGCGGCAAAAACATTCAGTACTTC
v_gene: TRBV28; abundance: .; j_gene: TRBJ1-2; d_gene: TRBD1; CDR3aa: CASSSGQGVSGYTF; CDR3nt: TGTGCCAGCAGTTCCGGACAGGGAGTTAGTGGCTACACCTTC
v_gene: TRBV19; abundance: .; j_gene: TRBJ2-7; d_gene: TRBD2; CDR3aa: CASSIWGTSGTYEQYF; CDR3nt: TGTGCCAGTAGTATATGGGGGACTAGCGGGACATACGAGCAGTACTTC
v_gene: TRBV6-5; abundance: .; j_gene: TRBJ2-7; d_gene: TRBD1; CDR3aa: CASSPGQGAYEQYF; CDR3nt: TGTGCCAGCAGTCCGGGACAGGGGGCCTACGAGCAGTACTTC
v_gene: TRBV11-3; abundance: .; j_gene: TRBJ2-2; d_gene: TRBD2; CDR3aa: CASTPGGEVGELFF; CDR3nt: TGTGCCAGCACCCCTGGGGGGGAGGTCGGGGAGCTGTTTTTT
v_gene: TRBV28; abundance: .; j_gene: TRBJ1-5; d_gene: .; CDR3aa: CASSFSGTYSNQPQHF; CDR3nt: TGTGCCAGCAGTTTTTCGGGGACCTATAGCAATCAGCCCCAGCATTTT
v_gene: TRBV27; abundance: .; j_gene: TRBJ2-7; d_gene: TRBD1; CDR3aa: CASSPAGQGFAYEQYF; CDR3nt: TGTGCCAGCAGTCCCGCGGGACAGGGGTTTGCCTACGAGCAGTACTTC
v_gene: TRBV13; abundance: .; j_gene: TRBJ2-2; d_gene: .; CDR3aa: CASSGPQGHTGELFF; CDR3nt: TGTGCCAGCAGCGGCCCCCAGGGGCACACCGGGGAGCTGTTTTTT
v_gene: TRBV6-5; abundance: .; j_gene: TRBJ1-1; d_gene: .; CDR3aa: CASSYSPGMNTEAFF; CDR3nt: TGTGCCAGCAGTTACTCTCCAGGGATGAACACTGAAGCTTTCTTT
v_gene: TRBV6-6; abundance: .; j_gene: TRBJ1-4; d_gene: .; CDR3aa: CASSWYPAEKLFF; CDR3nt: TGTGCCAGCAGTTGGTATCCCGCAGAAAAACTGTTTTTT
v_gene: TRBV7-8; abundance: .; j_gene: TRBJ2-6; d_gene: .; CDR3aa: CASSFRTVGGANVLTF; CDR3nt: TGTGCCAGCAGCTTCCGGACTGTTGGTGGGGCCAACGTCCTGACTTTC
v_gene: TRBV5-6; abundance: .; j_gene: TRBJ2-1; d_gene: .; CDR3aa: CASSRSYTEQFF; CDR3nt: TGTGCCAGCAGCCGGAGTTATACTGAGCAGTTCTTC
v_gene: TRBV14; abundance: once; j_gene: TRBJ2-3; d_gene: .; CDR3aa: CASSQDPRGDTQYF; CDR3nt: TGTGCCAGCAGCCAAGATCCGAGGGGAGATACGCAGTATTTT
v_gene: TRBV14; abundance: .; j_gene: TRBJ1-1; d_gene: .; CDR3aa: CASSQELNTEAFF; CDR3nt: TGTGCCAGCAGCCAAGAGTTGAACACTGAAGCTTTCTTT
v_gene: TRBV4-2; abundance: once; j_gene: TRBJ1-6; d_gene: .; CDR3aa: CASSQAGRQDSPLHF; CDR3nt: TGTGCCAGCAGCCAAGCGGGACGCCAAGATTCACCCCTCCACTTT
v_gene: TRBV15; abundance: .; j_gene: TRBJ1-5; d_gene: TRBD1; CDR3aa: CATSRDPQGAQPQHF; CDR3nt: TGTGCCACCAGCAGAGACCCACAGGGGGCTCAGCCCCAGCATTTT
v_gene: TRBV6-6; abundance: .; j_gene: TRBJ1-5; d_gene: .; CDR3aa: CASSDPGQLDQPQHF; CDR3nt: TGTGCCAGCAGTGACCCCGGACAGTTAGATCAGCCCCAGCATTTT